Each of the 8 T cell receptor beta chains below was sequenced from the same sample in a study of breast tumors, draining lymph nodes, adjacent tissues (dated by TCRdb to 2015 to 2016). Lymph node samples came from the axillary draining lymph nodes of breast cancer patients. Libraries were built with multiplex PCR. The run used an Illumina HiSeq 2000. The public reads were quality trimmed at Q25 with fastp and then assembled into clones with MiXCR by TCRdb, keeping productive beta chains. CDR3 protein duplicates are merged, each entry listing the most common genes and DNA. The sample table holds roughly 130,000 distinct CDR3 sequences, of which about 20% were seen once. The top ten constitute over 3% of the sample. Sequenced material: axillary lymph node tissue. The receptors shown here come from a female donor with breast cancer. Some clones in this sample may be carry-over from other donors' samples.

This clonotype has ten or more counts. The rearrangement uses TRBV12-3 or TRBV12-4 and TRBJ1-2; 8 positions match TRBD1. The V and J ends lost 6 bases and 3 bases, in that order; junction bases with no gene match: 3. The CDR3 totals 13 residues. CDR3 coding DNA: TGTGCCAGCAGCCTGGACAGGGACTATGGCTACACCTTC. This codes for CASSLDRDYGYTF.

This clonotype was recorded many times. Germline is not matched at one junction end, which may reflect a read error. CDR3 in DNA: TGTGCTAGCAGCTTGTACCCCGGGACAGGGGTCACCTACGAGCAGTACTTC. Its protein product is CASSLYPGTGVTYEQYF. This rearrangement joins TRBV7-7 to TRBJ2-7, with 10 nucleotides matching TRBD1. The germline CDR1 and CDR2 sequences are SSHAT and FNYEAQ (reference sequence). The CDR3 covers 17 residues.

This clonotype was detected many times. The chain links TRBV7-9 to TRBJ2-1, with D uncertain. Deletions cut 2 bases from V and 5 bases from J, with 7 bases between. CDR1 SEHNR and CDR2 FQNEAQ come from the germline V gene (reference sequence). The CDR3 loop spans 13 amino acids. The CDR3 protein is CASSLLDNNEQFF. The CDR3 nucleotides read TGTGCCAGCAGCTTACTTGATAACAATGAGCAGTTCTTC.

Details on this clonotype: A clone one base away is much larger, so this may be a read error. The CDR3 coding sequence is TGCGTCAGCAGCTTGGACAGGTTTGAAAAACTGTTTTTT. This gives the protein CVSSLDRFEKLFF. The chain carries TRBV5-1 and TRBJ1-4, with 7 bases lining up with TRBD1. The CDR3 extends over 13 amino acids. Germline-derived CDR1 and CDR2 are SGHRS and YFSETQ.

This clonotype was recorded a few times. The chain carries TRBV10-3 and TRBJ2-4, with 8 positions matching TRBD1. From germline, CDR1 is ENHRY and CDR2 SYGVKD. V lost 3 bases and J lost 1; bases outside the gene matches: 14. There are 19 residues in the CDR3. The CDR3 sequence: CAISESGTRQGSAKNIQYF. The CDR3 coding sequence is TGTGCCATCAGTGAATCCGGTACTCGACAGGGGTCGGCCAAAAACATTCAGTACTTC.

This clonotype was observed at least ten times. The V and J genes are TRBV2 and TRBJ2-3; D is undetermined. V was cut by 6 bases and J by 6 bases, with 13 bases left in between. The CDR3 loop spans 13 amino acids. The germline gives CDR1 SNHLY, CDR2 FYNNEI. The CDR3 DNA reads TGTGCCAGCAGCAGACCCACCCAGGATACGCAGTATTTT. This sequence encodes CASSRPTQDTQYF.

In its sample, this clonotype was seen many times. The V call is TRBV7-2, the J call TRBJ1-2; possible D gene TRBD1, 6 bases. The germline CDR1 and CDR2 sequences are SGHTA and FQGNSA. The CDR3 runs to 15 residues. The ends were cut back, 0 bases at V and 6 bases at J, with 14 bases in the middle. The CDR3 loop reads CASSLATGTSDGYTF. Here the CDR3 DNA reads TGTGCCAGCAGCTTAGCCACCGGGACAAGCGATGGCTACACCTTC. Together with reference TRBV7-2 and TRBJ1-2, the CDR3 gives the full variable domain: GAGVSQSPSNKVTEKGKDVELRCDPISGHTALYWYRQSLGQGLEFLIYFQGNSAPDKSGLPSDRFSAERTGGSVSTLTIQRTQQEDSAVYLCASSLATGTSDGYTFGSGTRLTVV.

In this sample, this clonotype turned up many times. The genes are TRBV24-1 and TRBJ2-3; tentative D call: TRBD2 (5 bases). The CDR3 is made up of 13 amino acids. The V and J ends lost 5 bases and 4 bases respectively, with 9 bases between them. The germline V gene has CDR1 KGHDR and CDR2 SFDVKD. Written as DNA, the CDR3 is TGTGCCACCAGTGCGCGGCGGGCAGATACGCAGTATTTT. Its translation: CATSARRADTQYF.